The next 14 T cell receptor beta chains were all read from a single sample in a study of T cells after yellow fever vaccination. Using its own MiXCR run on the 5' RACE reads, TCRdb lists one record per CDR3 protein. The sample carries hundreds of thousands of distinct CDR3 sequences, 10% to 15% recorded once. The starting material was PBMCs, obtained on the day of the yellow fever booster vaccination. These receptors came from a man aged 30 to 39 who received the YFV17D yellow fever vaccine.

This clonotype was seen only a few times. The rearrangement uses TRBV5-5 and TRBJ2-3; 9 bases map to TRBD2. Germline V gives CDR1 SGHKS, CDR2 YYEKEE (reference sequence). With 2 bases clipped from V and 4 bases from J, the junction kept 8 bases outside the gene matches. This CDR3 has 16 residues. The CDR3 DNA follows: TGTGCCAGCAGCTTCGAGCGGGAGGTGGGGGCAGATACGCAGTATTTT. Protein: CASSFEREVGADTQYF.

This clonotype was counted a few times. The V gene is TRBV29-1, the J gene TRBJ2-7; D is unclear. The germline V gene encodes CDR1 SQVTM and CDR2 ANQGSEA. V was clipped by 3 bases and J by 7 bases, with 10 bases between them. CDR3 length: 11 residues. This CDR3 reads CSVDFMGEQYF. The CDR3 coding sequence is TGCAGCGTTGACTTCATGGGGGAGCAGTACTTC.

The chain employs TRBV18 and TRBJ2-6, with 12 positions matching TRBD2. The V gene end was trimmed by 5 bases and the J gene end by 1 base; junction bases not matched to a gene: 3. This CDR3 has 17 amino acids. Germline assignment: CDR1 KGHSH and CDR2 LQKENI. This chain's CDR3 is CASSMTSGSSGANVLTF. CDR3 nucleotide sequence: TGTGCCAGCTCAATGACTAGCGGGAGTTCTGGGGCCAACGTCCTGACTTTC.

This clonotype occurred many times. This chain uses TRBV7-6 with TRBJ2-5, with 12 nucleotides matching TRBD2. CDR3 length: 15 amino acids. Germline CDR1 is SGHVS and CDR2 is FNYEAQ. With 4 bases clipped from V and 7 bases from J, the junction kept 7 bases outside the gene matches. The CDR3 sequence: CASSYPTSGSGTQYF. The CDR3 DNA sequence: TGTGCCAGCAGCTACCCGACTAGCGGGAGCGGGACCCAGTACTTC.

This CDR3 is CASSLGLAGDLYEQYF. CDR3 in DNA: TGTGCCAGCAGCTTAGGACTAGCGGGAGATTTGTACGAGCAGTACTTC. V is TRBV7-2 and J is TRBJ2-7; TRBD2 matches 12 bases. From germline, CDR1 is SGHTA and CDR2 FQGNSA. J lost 4 bases, V lost 1 base, and 5 bases had no gene match. The CDR3 covers 16 residues.

The rearrangement uses TRBV12-3 or TRBV12-4 and TRBJ2-5; the match to TRBD2 covers 11 bases. This CDR3 is 15 amino acids long. J gave up 3 bases and V 5 bases, and 5 bases lay outside the gene matches. The CDR3 nucleotides read TGTGCCAGCAGTGGGTTAGCGGGAGGGGAAGAGACCCAGTACTTC. It codes for CASSGLAGGEETQYF.

With respect to this clonotype: An end of the junction differs from the germline gene, which may be a read error. The genes are TRBV10-3 and TRBJ1-2; 7 bases line up with TRBD1. This CDR3 comprises 15 residues. CDR1 and CDR2 (germline): ENHRY, SYGVKD. DNA of the CDR3: TGTGCCACCAGTTTCGCAGGGGGGGGCAACTATGGCTACACCTTC. As protein: CATSFAGGGNYGYTF.

This clonotype showed up just a few times. The chain uses TRBV20-1 and TRBJ1-2; D may be TRBD1 (6 bases). Germline lookup yields CDR1 DFQATT and CDR2 SNEGSKA (reference sequence). V lost 2 bases, J lost 4 bases, and 11 bases lay in between. This CDR3 comprises 13 residues. CDR3 DNA sequence: TGCAGTGCTAGAAGACAGGAAGGCTATGGCTACACCTTC. Translation: CSARRQEGYGYTF.

The table lists this clonotype with many counts. The rearrangement uses TRBV5-6 and TRBJ2-7; D is perhaps TRBD2 (5 bases). Germline CDR1 is SGHDT and CDR2 is YYEEEE. This CDR3 region has 15 residues. Trimming pared 2 bases from V and 2 bases from J, leaving 14 bases between. CDR3 sequence reads: CASSFIDGSPYEQYF. The CDR3, as DNA: TGTGCCAGCAGCTTTATAGATGGGAGTCCCTACGAGCAGTACTTC.

The table lists this clonotype with a few counts. V and J are TRBV4-3 and TRBJ1-2, with D perhaps matching TRBD1 (5 bases). Germline assignment: CDR1 LGHNA and CDR2 YSLEER. The CDR3 loop spans 18 amino acids. Trimming took 0 bases from V and 4 from J, leaving 21 bases between them. CDR3 protein: CASSQDPPSPSGPYGYTF. CDR3 nucleotides: TGCGCCAGCAGCCAAGATCCCCCCTCCCCTTCGGGGCCCTATGGCTACACCTTC.

This clonotype has more than one count but fewer than ten. The chain carries TRBV7-3 and TRBJ1-1, with D possibly TRBD1 on 5 matching bases. The CDR3 covers 13 residues. V lost 1 base to trimming and J lost 11 bases, with 14 bases between them. The germline gives CDR1 SGHTA, CDR2 FQGTGA. For the CDR3, the DNA is TGTGCCAGCAGCTTAATACGGGGGGGTGACGCTTTCTTT. Its protein product is CASSLIRGGDAFF.

The rearrangement joins TRBV15 to TRBJ2-1; 12 nucleotides agree with TRBD2. Germline CDR1 reads LNHNV; CDR2 reads YYDKDF (reference sequence). Germline trimming cut 5 bases from V and 8 bases from J; bases unmatched to any gene: 7. The CDR3 is 15 amino acids. The CDR3 DNA reads TGTGCCACCAGCCCCCGGACTAGCGGGAAACATGAGCAGTTCTTC. It specifies CATSPRTSGKHEQFF.

This chain links TRBV11-2 with TRBJ2-7; no clear D. V was clipped by 1 base and J by 0 bases, with 7 bases between them. Germline CDR1 is SGHAT and CDR2 is FQNNGV. This CDR3 contains 14 residues. DNA of the CDR3: TGTGCCAGCAGCTTAGGACTGATCTCCTACGAGCAGTACTTC. Translated: CASSLGLISYEQYF.

This clonotype turned up a few times. The chain couples TRBV6-5 to TRBJ2-1; a possible D gene is TRBD2 (5 bases). With 0 bases removed from V and 1 base from J, the gap between germline ends came to 10 bases. This CDR3 comprises 16 residues. The germline V gene has CDR1 MNHEY and CDR2 SVGAGI. The CDR3 DNA reads as TGTGCCAGCAGTTACTCGGGCCGGGGATCCTACAATGAGCAGTTCTTC. This codes for CASSYSGRGSYNEQFF.